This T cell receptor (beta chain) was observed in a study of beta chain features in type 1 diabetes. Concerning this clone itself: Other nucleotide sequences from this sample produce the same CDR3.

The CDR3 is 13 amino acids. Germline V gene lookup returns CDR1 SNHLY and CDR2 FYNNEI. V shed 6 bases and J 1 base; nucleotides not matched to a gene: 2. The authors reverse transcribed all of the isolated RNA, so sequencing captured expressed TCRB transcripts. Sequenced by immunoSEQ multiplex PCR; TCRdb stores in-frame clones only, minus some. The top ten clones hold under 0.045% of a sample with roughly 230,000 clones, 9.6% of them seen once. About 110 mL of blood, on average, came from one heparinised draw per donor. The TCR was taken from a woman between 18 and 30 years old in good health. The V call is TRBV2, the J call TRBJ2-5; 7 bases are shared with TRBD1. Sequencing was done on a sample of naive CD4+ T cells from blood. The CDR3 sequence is CASRGDSQETQYF. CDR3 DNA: TGTGCCAGCAGAGGGGACAGCCAAGAGACCCAGTACTTC.